This is a list of T cell receptor beta chains from one sample in a study of Ad26.COV2.S vaccination and SARS-CoV-2 variants. Data came from immunoSEQ multiplex PCR; TCRdb stores just in-frame clones and leaves some out. The sample shows some 180,000 clones, around nine tenths of them seen only once. The sequenced sample was peripheral blood, obtained after recovery from COVID-19. The receptors here all came from a human donor who had recovered from COVID-19. CDR3s include the opening cysteine and the closing phenylalanine or tryptophan. Fields, in order: clone size, V gene, J gene, D gene, CDR3 protein, CDR3 DNA. The D gene is left open where the match is weak. The listing skips clone size in some rows; elsewhere it reads once, few, many or a size class.

NA	TRBV5-4	TRBJ2-5	TRBD1	CASSLGTGVIGLETQYF	TGTGCCAGCAGCTTGGGGACAGGGGTGATAGGTCTGGAGACCCAGTACTTC
NA	TRBV4-2	TRBJ2-2	NA	CASSQPGETVTGELFF	TGTGCCAGCAGCCAACCCGGGGAGACCGTAACCGGGGAGCTGTTTTTT
NA	TRBV20-1	TRBJ2-2	NA	CSASLAPGELFF	TGCAGTGCTAGTCTAGCTCCCGGGGAGCTGTTTTTT
NA	TRBV5-1	TRBJ2-1	NA	CASSLGLRGLTYNEQFF	TGCGCCAGCAGTTTGGGTCTTAGGGGGTTGACCTACAATGAGCAGTTCTTC
NA	TRBV25-1	TRBJ2-1	TRBD2	CASTPPTSGGGREQFF	TGTGCCAGCACCCCCCCAACTAGCGGGGGGGGTAGGGAGCAGTTCTTC
NA	TRBV28	TRBJ2-2	NA	CATWHGRDGELFF	TGTGCCACCTGGCACGGACGGGACGGGGAGCTGTTTTTT
NA	TRBV27	TRBJ1-1	NA	CASSEGGGNTEAFF	TGTGCCAGCAGCGAAGGGGGGGGGAACACTGAAGCTTTCTTT
NA	TRBV5-4	TRBJ2-2	NA	CASSVGEGTGELFF	TGTGCCAGCAGCGTCGGTGAAGGGACCGGGGAGCTGTTTTTT
once	TRBV6-5	TRBJ1-1	TRBD1	CASSYSTGELNTEAFF	TGTGCCAGCAGTTACTCGACAGGGGAGTTGAACACTGAAGCTTTCTTT
NA	TRBV3-1/TRBV3-2	TRBJ2-7	TRBD2	CASSPASGVFEQYF	TGTGCCAGCAGCCCGGCTAGCGGGGTTTTCGAGCAGTACTTC
NA	TRBV9	TRBJ2-1	NA	CASSVDPVYNEQFF	TGTGCCAGCAGCGTAGATCCAGTATACAATGAGCAGTTCTTC
NA	TRBV11-1	TRBJ1-3	NA	CASSFDSTGNTIYF	TGTGCCAGCAGCTTTGACAGTACTGGAAACACCATATATTTT
NA	TRBV28	TRBJ1-2	NA	CASSSPYNGYTF	TGTGCCAGCAGTTCCCCCTACAATGGCTACACCTTC
few	TRBV20-1	TRBJ2-7	NA	CSARQGYEQYF	TGCAGTGCTAGACAGGGCTACGAGCAGTACTTC
NA	TRBV6-5	TRBJ2-1	NA	CASSSEGMNEQFF	TGTGCCAGCAGTTCAGAAGGAATGAATGAGCAGTTCTTC
NA	TRBV11-2	TRBJ1-6	NA	CASSLSPESSYNSPLHF	TGTGCCAGCAGCTTATCTCCAGAGAGCTCCTATAATTCACCCCTCCACTTT
NA	TRBV4-1	TRBJ2-7	TRBD1	CASSQTGGDYSYEQYF	TGCGCCAGCAGCCAGACAGGGGGTGACTACTCCTACGAGCAGTACTTC
NA	TRBV27	TRBJ2-3	TRBD2	CASSPGYGEGTQYF	TGTGCCAGCAGTCCGGGCTATGGGGAGGGGACGCAGTATTTT
NA	TRBV5-1	TRBJ2-7	TRBD2	CASSRELAGYEQYF	TGCGCCAGCAGCCGCGAACTAGCGGGTTACGAGCAGTACTTC
NA	TRBV5-1	TRBJ1-4	TRBD1	CASSPGQPNEKLFF	TGCGCCAGCAGCCCGGGACAGCCTAATGAAAAACTGTTTTTT
NA	TRBV9	TRBJ2-1	TRBD1	CASSNPYHRDRVSPTAGYNEQFF	TGTGCCAGCAGTAACCCTTACCACCGGGACAGGGTTTCCCCTACGGCGGGGTACAATGAGCAGTTCTTC
NA	TRBV18	TRBJ1-5	NA	CASSPGGATNQPQHF	TGTGCCAGCTCACCAGGCGGGGCGACGAATCAGCCCCAGCATTTT
NA	TRBV15	TRBJ2-7	NA	CATSRDADWQYF	TGTGCCACCAGCAGAGATGCGGATTGGCAGTACTTC
NA	TRBV30	TRBJ2-1	TRBD2	CAWSRRLAINEQFF	TGTGCCTGGAGTCGCCGACTAGCGATAAATGAGCAGTTCTTC
NA	TRBV6-1	TRBJ1-2	TRBD1	CASSAAGGWDYGYTF	TGTGCCAGCAGTGCAGCAGGGGGATGGGACTATGGCTACACCTTC
NA	TRBV27	TRBJ1-1	TRBD1	CASSWTGGTEAFF	TGTGCCAGCAGTTGGACAGGGGGCACTGAAGCTTTCTTT
NA	TRBV11-2	TRBJ1-3	NA	CASSLAGSGNTIYF	TGTGCCAGCAGCTTGGCAGGGTCTGGAAACACCATATATTTT
few	TRBV10-3	TRBJ2-7	TRBD2	CAISESGLGNEQYF	TGTGCCATCAGTGAGTCGGGACTAGGAAACGAGCAGTACTTC
NA	TRBV9	TRBJ2-1	NA	CASSPVSSYNEQFF	TGTGCCAGCAGCCCGGTGAGCTCCTACAATGAGCAGTTCTTC
NA	TRBV5-1	TRBJ2-1	TRBD2	CASSNGLAGGHEQFF	TGCGCCAGCAGCAACGGACTAGCGGGAGGCCATGAGCAGTTCTTC
NA	TRBV28	TRBJ1-5	NA	CASRWAGLNQPQHF	TGTGCCAGCAGGTGGGCCGGGTTGAATCAGCCCCAGCATTTT
NA	TRBV12-3/TRBV12-4	TRBJ1-2	NA	CASSLRGEGGYTF	TGTGCCAGCAGTTTGAGAGGTGAGGGTGGCTACACCTTC
NA	TRBV27	TRBJ2-1	TRBD2	CASSFLAGGQHNEQFF	TGTGCCAGCAGTTTTTTGGCGGGAGGGCAACACAATGAGCAGTTCTTC
NA	TRBV3-1/TRBV3-2	TRBJ1-1	TRBD1	CASSQELHRGSTEAFF	TGTGCCAGCAGCCAAGAATTGCACAGGGGCTCGACTGAAGCTTTCTTT
NA	TRBV7-8	TRBJ2-5	TRBD2	CASLALAGETQYF	TGTGCCAGCTTAGCACTAGCGGGAGAGACCCAGTACTTC
NA	TRBV5-4	TRBJ2-5	NA	CASSLGRESGTQYF	TGTGCCAGCAGCTTGGGCAGGGAGAGTGGGACCCAGTACTTC
NA	TRBV7-3	TRBJ2-2	TRBD2	CASSLGLASGELFF	TGTGCCAGCAGCCTCGGACTAGCGTCCGGGGAGCTGTTTTTT
NA	TRBV7-2	TRBJ2-1	NA	CASTPSTGRVNEQFF	TGTGCCAGCACCCCTAGCACGGGAAGGGTCAATGAGCAGTTCTTC
NA	TRBV2	TRBJ1-2	NA	CASSFVRGDTNYGYTF	TGTGCCAGCAGTTTCGTACGGGGGGATACTAACTATGGCTACACCTTC
NA	TRBV28	TRBJ1-2	TRBD1	CASSPTRQTGGFGYTF	TGTGCCAGCAGTCCAACCCGCCAGACAGGGGGCTTTGGCTACACCTTC
NA	TRBV7-8	TRBJ2-5	NA	CASSSDRQETQYF	TGTGCCAGCAGCTCGGACAGACAAGAGACCCAGTACTTC
once	TRBV12-3/TRBV12-4	TRBJ2-5	NA	CASSLDLLETQYF	TGTGCCAGCAGTCTGGACTTGTTGGAGACCCAGTACTTC
NA	TRBV5-6	TRBJ2-7	TRBD2	CASSSGTHSYEQYF	TGTGCCAGCAGCAGCGGGACTCACTCCTACGAGCAGTACTTC
NA	TRBV7-2	TRBJ2-5	TRBD2	CASSPGVAGGQETQYF	TGTGCCAGCAGCCCAGGGGTAGCGGGGGGGCAAGAGACCCAGTACTTC
NA	TRBV5-4	TRBJ1-4	NA	CASSSMEGGEKLFF	TGTGCCAGCAGCTCAATGGAGGGGGGTGAAAAACTGTTTTTT
NA	TRBV10-3	TRBJ2-2	NA	CATLRRTGELFF	TGTGCCACCCTCCGACGGACCGGGGAGCTGTTTTTT
NA	TRBV27	TRBJ2-7	NA	CASRRDWAYEQYF	TGTGCCAGCAGAAGGGACTGGGCCTACGAGCAGTACTTC
NA	TRBV15	TRBJ2-1	NA	CATSRAPGRDEQFF	TGTGCCACCAGCAGAGCGCCGGGGCGGGATGAGCAGTTCTTC
NA	TRBV7-3	TRBJ1-1	NA	CASSLTGLVNTEAFF	TGTGCCAGCAGCTTAACAGGTTTGGTGAACACTGAAGCTTTCTTT
NA	TRBV10-3	TRBJ2-7	TRBD2	CASLETSDSHEQYF	TGTGCCAGTTTGGAGACTAGCGACTCCCACGAGCAGTACTTC